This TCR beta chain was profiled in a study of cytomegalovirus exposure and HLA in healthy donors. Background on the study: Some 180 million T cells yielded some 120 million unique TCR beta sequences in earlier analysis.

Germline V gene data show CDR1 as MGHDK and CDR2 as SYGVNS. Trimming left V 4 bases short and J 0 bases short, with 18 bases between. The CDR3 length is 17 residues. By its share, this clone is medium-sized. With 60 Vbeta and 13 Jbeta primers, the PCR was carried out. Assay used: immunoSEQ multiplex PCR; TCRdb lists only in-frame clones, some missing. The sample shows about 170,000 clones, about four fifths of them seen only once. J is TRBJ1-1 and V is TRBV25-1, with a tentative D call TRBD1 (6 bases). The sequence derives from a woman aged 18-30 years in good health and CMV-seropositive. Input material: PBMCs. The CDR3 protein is CASSGRGGGPMNTEAFF. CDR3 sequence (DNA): TGTGCCAGCAGTGGCCGGGGGGGCGGACCGATGAACACTGAAGCTTTCTTT. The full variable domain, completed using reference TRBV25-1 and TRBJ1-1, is EADIYQTPRYLVIGTGKKITLECSQTMGHDKMYWYQQDPGMELHLIHYSYGVNSTEKGDLSSESTVSRIRTEHFPLTLESARPSHTSQYLCASSGRGGGPMNTEAFFGQGTRLTVV.